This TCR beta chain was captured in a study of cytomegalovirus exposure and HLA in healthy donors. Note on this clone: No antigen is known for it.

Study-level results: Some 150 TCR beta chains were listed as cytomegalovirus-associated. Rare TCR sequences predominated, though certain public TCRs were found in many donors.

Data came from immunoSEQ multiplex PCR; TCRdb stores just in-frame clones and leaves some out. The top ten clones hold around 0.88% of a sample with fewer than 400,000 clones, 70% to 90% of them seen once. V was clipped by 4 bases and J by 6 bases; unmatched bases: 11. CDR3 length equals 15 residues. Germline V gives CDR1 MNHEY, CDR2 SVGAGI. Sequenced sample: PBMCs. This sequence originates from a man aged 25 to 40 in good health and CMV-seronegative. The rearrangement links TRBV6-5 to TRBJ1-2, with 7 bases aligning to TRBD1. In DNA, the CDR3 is TGTGCCAGCAGTTTAACCGGAGGGCAGGGGGATGGCTACACCTTC. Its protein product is CASSLTGGQGDGYTF.